This T cell receptor (beta chain) originates from a study of siplizumab effects on memory and regulatory T cells. The study's findings and limits: Naive T cells appeared more varied than memory cells and looked like key alloresponse contributors. Whether proliferating Tregs in siplizumab cultures suppress was not functionally confirmed. The study found that mappable alloreactive CD4+ clones averaged roughly 69% Treg-derived with siplizumab and roughly 30% in controls.

As for this clone: Its specificity is not known.

Germline CDR1 is LNHNV and CDR2 is YYDKDF (reference sequence). V lost 0 bases and J lost 7; bases outside the gene matches: 15. CDR3 length: 18 amino acids. Sequencing was performed with immunoSEQ multiplex PCR; in TCRdb, only in-frame clones are kept and a portion is missing. The table shows some 53,000 clones, with less than 98% occurring only once. The receptor was derived from a human donor in good health. Material: naive CD4+ T cells sorted from blood. The V and J genes are TRBV15 and TRBJ2-3, with 8 bases that match TRBD2. The CDR3 protein is CATSRDPLGLVGVNTQYF. In DNA, the CDR3 is TGTGCCACCAGCAGAGACCCGCTGGGACTAGTCGGTGTGAATACGCAGTATTTT.